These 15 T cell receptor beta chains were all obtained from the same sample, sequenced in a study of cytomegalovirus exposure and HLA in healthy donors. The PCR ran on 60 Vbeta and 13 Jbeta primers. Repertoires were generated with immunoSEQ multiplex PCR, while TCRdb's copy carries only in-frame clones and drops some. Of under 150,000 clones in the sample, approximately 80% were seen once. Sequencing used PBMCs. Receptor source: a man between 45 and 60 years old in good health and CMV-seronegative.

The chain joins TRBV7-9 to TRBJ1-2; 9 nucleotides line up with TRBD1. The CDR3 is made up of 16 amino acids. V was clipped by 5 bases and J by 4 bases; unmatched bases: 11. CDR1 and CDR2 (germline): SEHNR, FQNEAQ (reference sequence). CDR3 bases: TGTGCCAGCAGCCCAGCCGGGACAGGGTATAGCTATGGCTACACCTTC. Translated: CASSPAGTGYSYGYTF.

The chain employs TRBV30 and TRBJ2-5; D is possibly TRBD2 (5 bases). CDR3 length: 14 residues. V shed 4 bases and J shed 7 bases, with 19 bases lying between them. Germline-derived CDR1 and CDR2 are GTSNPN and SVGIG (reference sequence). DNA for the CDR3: TGTGCCTGGACCGACACTAGTGTTGGAGGGACCCAGTACTTC. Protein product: CAWTDTSVGGTQYF.

The CDR3 spells CASRTGSRWDLREKLFF. The CDR3 region has the DNA TGTGCCAGCCGTACGGGGTCTCGGTGGGACTTAAGGGAAAAACTGTTTTTT. The V gene is TRBV27, the J gene TRBJ1-4, with a weak D call TRBD1 (5 bases). Germline assignment: CDR1 MNHEY and CDR2 SMNVEV (reference sequence). V was clipped by 8 bases and J by 8 bases, with 27 bases between them. This CDR3 contains 17 residues.

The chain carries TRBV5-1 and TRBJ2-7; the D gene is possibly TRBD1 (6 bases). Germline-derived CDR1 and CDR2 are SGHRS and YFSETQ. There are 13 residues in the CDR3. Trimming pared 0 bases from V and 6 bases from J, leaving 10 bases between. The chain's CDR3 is CASSLDRAGEQYF. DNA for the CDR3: TGCGCCAGCAGCTTGGACAGGGCGGGCGAGCAGTACTTC.

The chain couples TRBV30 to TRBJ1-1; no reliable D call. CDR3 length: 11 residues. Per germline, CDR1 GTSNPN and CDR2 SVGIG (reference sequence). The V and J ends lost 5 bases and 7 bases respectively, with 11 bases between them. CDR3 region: CAWYWAGEAFF. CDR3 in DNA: TGTGCCTGGTACTGGGCGGGTGAAGCTTTCTTT.

The CDR3 DNA reads TGTGCCAGCTCCCCGCAGGGCCGAGGCTACACCTTC. This translates into CASSPQGRGYTF. The chain couples TRBV14 to TRBJ1-2, with D perhaps matching TRBD1 (5 bases). The germline CDR1 and CDR2 sequences are SGHDN and FVKESK. There are 12 residues in the CDR3. Trimming cost V 8 bases and J 8 bases, with 15 bases left between them.

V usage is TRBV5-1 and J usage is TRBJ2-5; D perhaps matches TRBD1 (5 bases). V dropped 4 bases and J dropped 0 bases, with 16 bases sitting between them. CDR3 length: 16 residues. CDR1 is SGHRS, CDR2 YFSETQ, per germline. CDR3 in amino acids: CASSPSPRQNQETQYF. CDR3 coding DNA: TGCGCCAGCAGCCCAAGTCCCCGACAGAACCAAGAGACCCAGTACTTC.

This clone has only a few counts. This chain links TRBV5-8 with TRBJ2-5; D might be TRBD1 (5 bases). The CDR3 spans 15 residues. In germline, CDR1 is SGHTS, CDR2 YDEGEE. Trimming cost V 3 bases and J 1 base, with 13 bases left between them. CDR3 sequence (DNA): TGTGCCAGCAGCTCCCAGCCAGGGCTCCAAGAGACCCAGTACTTC. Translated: CASSSQPGLQETQYF.

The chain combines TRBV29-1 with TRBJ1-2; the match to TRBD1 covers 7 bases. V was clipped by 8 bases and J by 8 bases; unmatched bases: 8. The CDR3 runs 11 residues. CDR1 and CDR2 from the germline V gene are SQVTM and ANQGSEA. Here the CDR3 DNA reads TGCAGCACCCTGACAGGGAACGGCTACACCTTC. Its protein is CSTLTGNGYTF.

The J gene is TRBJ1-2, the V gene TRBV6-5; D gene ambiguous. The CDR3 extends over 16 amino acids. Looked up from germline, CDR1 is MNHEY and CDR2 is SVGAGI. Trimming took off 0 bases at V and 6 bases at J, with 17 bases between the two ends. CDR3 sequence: CASSYSKHAPGHGYTF. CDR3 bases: TGTGCCAGCAGTTACTCGAAACATGCGCCTGGGCATGGCTACACCTTC.

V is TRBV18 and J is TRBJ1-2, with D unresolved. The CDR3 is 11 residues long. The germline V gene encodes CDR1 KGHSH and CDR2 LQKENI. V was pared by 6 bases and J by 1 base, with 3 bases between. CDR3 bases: TGTGCCAGCTCTCTTAACTATGGCTACACCTTC. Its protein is CASSLNYGYTF. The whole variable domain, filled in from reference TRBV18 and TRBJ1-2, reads NAGVMQNPRHLVRRRGQEARLRCSPMKGHSHVYWYRQLPEEGLKFMVYLQKENIIDESGMPKERFSAEFPKEGPSILRIQQVVRGDSAAYFCASSLNYGYTFGSGTRLTVV.

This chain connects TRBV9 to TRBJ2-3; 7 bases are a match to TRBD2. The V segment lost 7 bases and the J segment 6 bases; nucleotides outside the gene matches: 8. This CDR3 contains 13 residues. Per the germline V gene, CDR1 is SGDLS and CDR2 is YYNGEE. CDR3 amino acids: CASGGLSPDTQYF. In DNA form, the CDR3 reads TGTGCCAGCGGGGGACTATCGCCCGATACGCAGTATTTT.

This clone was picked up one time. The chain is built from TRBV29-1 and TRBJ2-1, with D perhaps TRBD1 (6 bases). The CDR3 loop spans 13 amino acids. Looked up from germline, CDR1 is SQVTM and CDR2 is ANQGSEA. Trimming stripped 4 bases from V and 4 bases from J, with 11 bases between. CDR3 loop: CSVGDRFYNEQFF. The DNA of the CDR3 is TGCAGCGTTGGTGACAGGTTTTACAATGAGCAGTTCTTC.

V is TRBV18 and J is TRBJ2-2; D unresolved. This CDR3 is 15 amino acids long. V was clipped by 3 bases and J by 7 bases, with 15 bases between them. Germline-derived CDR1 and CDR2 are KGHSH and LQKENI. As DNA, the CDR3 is TGTGCCAGCTCACCGATGACGGTAGGCGGCGGGGAGCTGTTTTTT. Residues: CASSPMTVGGGELFF.

As DNA, the CDR3 is TGTGCCAACCACAGGGGGTTTCGCTCGGACACTGAAGCTTTCTTT. It specifies CANHRGFRSDTEAFF. The J gene is TRBJ1-1, the V gene TRBV2; 8 bases line up with TRBD1. CDR1 and CDR2 (germline): SNHLY, FYNNEI. Trimming cost V 10 bases and J 3 bases; bases outside gene matches: 13. CDR3 size: 15 residues.